The 4 T cell receptor beta chains below come from one sample, sequenced in a study of T cells in Graves' hyperthyroidism and ophthalmopathy. RNA transcripts yielded amplified TCR beta CDR3 regions. RT-PCR in the first round (using the HTBI primer set) targeted the TCR CDR3. Each CDR3 protein is one row after TCRdb ran MiXCR on the multiplex PCR reads. Of around 700,000 distinct CDR3 sequences listed, roughly 20% are singletons. The specimen sequenced was blood. The receptors come from a woman aged 50 to 60 with Graves' hyperthyroidism that later progressed to Graves' ophthalmopathy.

This clonotype was counted between two and nine times. The V gene is TRBV20-1, the J gene TRBJ1-2; TRBD1 is a possible D gene (5 bases). The germline gives CDR1 DFQATT, CDR2 SNEGSKA (reference sequence). Trimming stripped 4 bases from V and 7 bases from J, with 10 bases between. The CDR3 runs to 11 residues. CDR3 amino acids: CSATQDGGYTF. DNA for the CDR3: TGCAGTGCTACACAGGACGGTGGCTACACCTTC.

The CDR3 loop is CSARDRIANANTGELFF. Here the CDR3 DNA reads TGCAGTGCTAGAGATCGAATAGCAAATGCGAACACCGGGGAGCTGTTTTTT. The chain combines TRBV20-1 with TRBJ2-2; no clear D. The V and J ends lost 0 bases and 0 bases respectively, with 14 bases between them. The CDR3 loop spans 17 amino acids. From germline, CDR1 is DFQATT and CDR2 SNEGSKA (reference sequence).

This clonotype was observed at least ten times. The V and J genes are TRBV30 and TRBJ2-2, with TRBD2 as a possible D gene (6 bases). V lost 4 bases and J lost 1, with 10 bases in between. This CDR3 is built from 14 residues. Germline V gives CDR1 GTSNPN, CDR2 SVGIG (reference sequence). The CDR3 region has the DNA TGTGCCTGGAACACCGGGAGGAACACCGGGGAGCTGTTTTTT. This codes for CAWNTGRNTGELFF.

This clonotype was detected only a few times. The chain combines TRBV19 with TRBJ1-2; TRBD1 matches 7 bases. Germline V gives CDR1 LNHDA, CDR2 SQIVND (reference sequence). The CDR3 totals 16 residues. With 0 bases clipped from V and 0 bases from J, the junction kept 4 bases outside the gene matches. The CDR3 loop is CASSIDRDRTNYGYTF. The CDR3 DNA follows: TGTGCCAGTAGTATAGATCGGGACAGAACTAACTATGGCTACACCTTC.